This TCR beta chain is drawn from a study of T cell responses to AZD1222 COVID-19 vaccine. Whole-study findings and limits: Spike regions recognized by vaccine-associated CD4 TCRs spanned the protein, led by 160-218 and 743-854. In a largely white British group with more females than males, clonal diversity was possibly underestimated.

A word on this clone: Antigen specificity is unknown.

V was trimmed by 4 bases and J by 5 bases, leaving 9 bases between them. The CDR3 is made up of 13 amino acids. Germline CDR1 reads SGHVS; CDR2 reads FQNEAQ. TCRdb's copy holds only in-frame clones and misses some; the assay was immunoSEQ multiplex PCR. The sample yields 150,000 to 200,000 clones, roughly 92% seen once. Sequences were derived from peripheral blood, sampled on day 0 of AZD1222 vaccination. This chain uses TRBV7-8 with TRBJ1-5; D remains ambiguous. The receptor comes from an adult in good health. CDR3 sequence (DNA): TGTGCCAGCAGCTCCAGGTGGGATCAGCCCCAGCATTTT. This translates into CASSSRWDQPQHF.